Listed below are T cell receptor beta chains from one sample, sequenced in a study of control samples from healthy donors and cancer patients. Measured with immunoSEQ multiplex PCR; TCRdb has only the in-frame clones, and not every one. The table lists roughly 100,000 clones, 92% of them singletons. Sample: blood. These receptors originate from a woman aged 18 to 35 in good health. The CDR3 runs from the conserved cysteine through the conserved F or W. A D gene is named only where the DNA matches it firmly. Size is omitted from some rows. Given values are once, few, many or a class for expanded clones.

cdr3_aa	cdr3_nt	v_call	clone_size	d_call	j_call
CASSLLDRGGSRNQPQHF	TGCGCCAGCAGTCTCCTGGACAGGGGGGGATCGCGCAATCAGCCCCAGCATTTT	TRBV23-1	.	TRBD1	TRBJ1-5
CASSSGQGWEQYF	TGCGCCAGCAGCTCGGGACAGGGCTGGGAGCAGTACTTC	TRBV5-1	.	TRBD1	TRBJ2-7
CASSRRLAGGPDEQYF	TGTGCCAGTAGTCGACGACTAGCGGGGGGGCCGGACGAGCAGTACTTC	TRBV19	once	TRBD2	TRBJ2-7
CASRVDTGELFF	TGTGCCAGCAGGGTTGACACCGGGGAGCTGTTTTTT	TRBV7-9	.	.	TRBJ2-2
CARLKDTQYF	TGTGCCAGACTGAAAGATACGCAGTATTTT	TRBV2	.	.	TRBJ2-3
CSVGASGRYTQYF	TGCAGCGTTGGGGCTAGCGGCAGATATACGCAGTATTTT	TRBV29-1	.	TRBD2	TRBJ2-3
CASSPAGINQPQHF	TGTGCCAGCAGCCCCGCAGGAATCAATCAGCCCCAGCATTTT	TRBV7-9	.	.	TRBJ1-5
CASAVGTVGETQYF	TGTGCCAGCGCCGTGGGTACCGTCGGAGAGACCCAGTACTTC	TRBV27	once	.	TRBJ2-5
CASSLERRNTGELFF	TGTGCCAGCAGTTTAGAGAGGAGGAACACCGGGGAGCTGTTTTTT	TRBV27	.	.	TRBJ2-2
CSVARALTYNEQFF	TGCAGCGTTGCTCGGGCCCTAACCTACAATGAGCAGTTCTTC	TRBV29-1	.	.	TRBJ2-1
CASSSGFEETQYF	TGTGCCAGCTCTTCAGGGTTCGAAGAGACCCAGTACTTC	TRBV5-5	.	.	TRBJ2-5
CATRRDPGPNQPQHF	TGTGCCACCCGGCGTGATCCGGGACCCAATCAGCCCCAGCATTTT	TRBV6-5	.	.	TRBJ1-5
CASSGPGEQYF	TGTGCCAGCAGTGGACCGGGGGAGCAGTACTTC	TRBV12-3/TRBV12-4	.	.	TRBJ2-7
CASTLLGQGQETQYF	TGTGCCAGCACCCTCCTGGGACAGGGGCAAGAGACCCAGTACTTC	TRBV28	.	TRBD1	TRBJ2-5
CASSLWGLAGGWADTQYF	TGTGCCAGCAGCTTATGGGGACTAGCGGGAGGATGGGCAGATACGCAGTATTTT	TRBV7-8	.	TRBD2	TRBJ2-3
CASSPRAQGDNTEAFF	TGCGCCAGCAGTCCAAGAGCGCAGGGGGATAACACTGAAGCTTTCTTT	TRBV4-1	.	TRBD1	TRBJ1-1
CASSRGVGNEQFF	TGTGCCAGCAGCCGAGGGGTCGGCAATGAGCAGTTCTTC	TRBV12-3/TRBV12-4	.	.	TRBJ2-1
CASSLAVIGGGLLETQYF	TGTGCCAGCAGCTTGGCCGTAATTGGCGGGGGGTTGTTGGAGACCCAGTACTTC	TRBV5-8	.	TRBD2	TRBJ2-5
CASSPNRERSYGYTF	TGTGCCAGCAGTCCCAACAGGGAGAGGAGCTATGGCTACACCTTC	TRBV3-1/TRBV3-2	.	.	TRBJ1-2
CASSGQKGNTIYF	TGTGCCAGCTCTGGGCAGAAGGGAAACACCATATATTTT	TRBV4-2	.	.	TRBJ1-3
CASSEGGPRVAFF	TGTGCCAGCAGTGAAGGGGGGCCCAGGGTAGCTTTCTTT	TRBV6-1	.	.	TRBJ1-1
CASSYAGGSGYTF	TGTGCCAGCAGTTACGCAGGGGGCAGTGGCTACACCTTC	TRBV6-2/TRBV6-3	.	TRBD1	TRBJ1-2
CASSLSGSPSNEQFF	TGTGCCAGCAGCTTAAGCGGGAGTCCCTCCAATGAGCAGTTCTTC	TRBV5-5	few	TRBD2	TRBJ2-1
CASSEFEPPRGYGYTF	TGTGCCAGCAGTGAATTCGAACCGCCTCGGGGCTATGGCTACACCTTC	TRBV25-1	.	.	TRBJ1-2
CASSYTRQAPEQYF	TGTGCCAGCAGTTACACTAGACAGGCCCCCGAGCAGTACTTC	TRBV6-5	.	.	TRBJ2-7
CASSFYIGNYGYTF	TGTGCCAGCAGCTTCTATATTGGCAACTATGGCTACACCTTC	TRBV5-6	.	.	TRBJ1-2
CASSASGQGTYEQYF	TGTGCCAGCAGCGCCTCCGGACAGGGAACTTACGAGCAGTACTTC	TRBV7-9	few	TRBD1	TRBJ2-7
CASTTRQGNEQYF	TGTGCCAGCACAACCCGACAGGGAAACGAGCAGTACTTC	TRBV5-4	.	TRBD1	TRBJ2-7
CASSFPSGINTGELFF	TGCGCCAGCAGCTTCCCTAGCGGGATAAACACCGGGGAGCTGTTTTTT	TRBV5-1	.	TRBD2	TRBJ2-2
CASSLAQQETQYF	TGTGCCAGCAGTTTAGCGCAGCAAGAGACCCAGTACTTC	TRBV12-3/TRBV12-4	.	.	TRBJ2-5
CATSREPGGNQPQHF	TGTGCCACCAGCAGAGAACCAGGGGGCAATCAGCCCCAGCATTTT	TRBV15	.	.	TRBJ1-5
CASSEPGRETQYF	TGCGCCAGCAGCGAACCGGGAAGAGAGACCCAGTACTTC	TRBV5-1	.	.	TRBJ2-5
CASSLAQAVQETQYF	TGTGCCAGCAGCTTAGCCCAGGCAGTCCAAGAGACCCAGTACTTC	TRBV11-2	.	.	TRBJ2-5
CSLTSGRGHEQFF	TGCAGCTTGACTAGCGGGAGGGGGCATGAGCAGTTCTTC	TRBV29-1	.	TRBD2	TRBJ2-1
CASSLLQAMNTEAFF	TGTGCCAGCAGCTTGCTGCAAGCCATGAACACTGAAGCTTTCTTT	TRBV5-5	.	.	TRBJ1-1
CASSLNSAYTQYF	TGTGCCAGCAGCTTGAACAGTGCATATACGCAGTATTTT	TRBV5-6	.	.	TRBJ2-3
CASRRDTLRTGELFF	TGTGCCAGCAGAAGGGACACCCTGAGGACCGGGGAGCTGTTTTTT	TRBV5-6	.	.	TRBJ2-2
CASSLGANTGELFF	TGTGCTAGCAGCTTAGGAGCGAACACCGGGGAGCTGTTTTTT	TRBV7-7	.	.	TRBJ2-2
CASSSTGEGEKLFF	TGTGCCAGCAGCTCGACAGGGGAGGGTGAAAAACTGTTTTTT	TRBV5-6	.	TRBD1	TRBJ1-4
CASREAGQASSPLHF	TGTGCCAGCAGGGAGGCGGGACAGGCAAGTTCACCCCTCCACTTT	TRBV2	.	TRBD1	TRBJ1-6
CASNTSTGDATYEQYF	TGTGCCAGCAATACCTCGACTGGGGATGCGACCTACGAGCAGTACTTC	TRBV9	.	.	TRBJ2-7
CASSRSGRANEQYF	TGTGCCAGCAGCCGGAGCGGGAGGGCCAACGAGCAGTACTTC	TRBV7-3	.	TRBD2	TRBJ2-7
CASSPDGDQPQHF	TGTGCCAGCAGCCCAGACGGAGATCAGCCCCAGCATTTT	TRBV3-1/TRBV3-2	once	.	TRBJ1-5
CASSQDQDYRRVTYNEQFF	TGTGCCAGCAGCCAAGATCAAGATTACCGGCGCGTCACCTACAATGAGCAGTTCTTC	TRBV4-2	.	.	TRBJ2-1
CATSDRRTGRNQPQHF	TGTGCCACCAGTGACCGCCGGACAGGGCGGAATCAGCCCCAGCATTTT	TRBV24-1	.	TRBD1	TRBJ1-5
CASSQATASYGYTF	TGCGCCAGCAGCCAAGCGACAGCGAGCTATGGCTACACCTTC	TRBV4-1	.	.	TRBJ1-2
CASHTGVIDEQYF	TGTGCCAGTCATACAGGGGTAATCGACGAGCAGTACTTC	TRBV19	.	TRBD1	TRBJ2-7
CASRSAAREYF	TGCGCCAGCCGGTCGGCCGCCAGAGAGTATTTT	TRBV5-1	.	.	TRBJ2-3
CASSPPGQGLGNQPQHF	TGTGCCAGCAGTCCACCGGGACAGGGCCTGGGCAATCAGCCCCAGCATTTT	TRBV28	.	TRBD1	TRBJ1-5
CASSLALAASSYNEQFF	TGTGCCAGCAGCTTAGCCCTAGCGGCCAGCTCCTACAATGAGCAGTTCTTC	TRBV11-2	.	TRBD2	TRBJ2-1
CASSPGAEEQFF	TGTGCCAGCAGCCCCGGTGCGGAAGAGCAGTTCTTC	TRBV11-3	.	.	TRBJ2-1
CAWSLVRSGDGSNQPQHF	TGTGCCTGGAGTCTTGTTAGATCGGGGGACGGGAGCAATCAGCCCCAGCATTTT	TRBV30	few	.	TRBJ1-5
CASSQDPGAVYEQYF	TGCGCCAGCAGCCAAGATCCAGGGGCGGTCTACGAGCAGTACTTC	TRBV4-1	few	.	TRBJ2-7
CASSFQGLGRDTGELFF	TGTGCCAGCAGTTTCCAAGGGTTGGGGCGCGACACCGGGGAGCTGTTTTTT	TRBV27	.	.	TRBJ2-2
CAWSSSSGQPQHF	TGTGCCTGGAGTTCCTCTTCGGGTCAGCCCCAGCATTTT	TRBV30	once	.	TRBJ1-5
CASSQWGGEDQPQHF	TGTGCCAGCAGCCAATGGGGCGGGGAAGACCAGCCCCAGCATTTT	TRBV3-1/TRBV3-2	.	.	TRBJ1-5
CASDDRGRGQPQHF	TGTGCCAGTGACGACAGGGGCCGGGGTCAGCCCCAGCATTTT	TRBV19	.	TRBD1	TRBJ1-5
CASSPRLAGYGQYF	TGCGCCAGCAGCCCTAGACTAGCGGGGTACGGGCAGTACTTC	TRBV4-3	.	TRBD2	TRBJ2-7